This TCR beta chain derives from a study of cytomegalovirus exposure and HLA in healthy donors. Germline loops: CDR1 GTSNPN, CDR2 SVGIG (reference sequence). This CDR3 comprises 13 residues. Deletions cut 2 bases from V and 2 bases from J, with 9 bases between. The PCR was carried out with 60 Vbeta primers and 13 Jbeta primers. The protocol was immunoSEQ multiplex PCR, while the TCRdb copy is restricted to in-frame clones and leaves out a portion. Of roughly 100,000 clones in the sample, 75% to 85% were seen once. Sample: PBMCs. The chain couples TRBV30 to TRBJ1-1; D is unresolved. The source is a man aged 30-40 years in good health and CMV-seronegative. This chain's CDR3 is CAWSYRVNTEAFF. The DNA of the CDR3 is TGTGCCTGGAGTTACCGGGTTAACACTGAAGCTTTCTTT.